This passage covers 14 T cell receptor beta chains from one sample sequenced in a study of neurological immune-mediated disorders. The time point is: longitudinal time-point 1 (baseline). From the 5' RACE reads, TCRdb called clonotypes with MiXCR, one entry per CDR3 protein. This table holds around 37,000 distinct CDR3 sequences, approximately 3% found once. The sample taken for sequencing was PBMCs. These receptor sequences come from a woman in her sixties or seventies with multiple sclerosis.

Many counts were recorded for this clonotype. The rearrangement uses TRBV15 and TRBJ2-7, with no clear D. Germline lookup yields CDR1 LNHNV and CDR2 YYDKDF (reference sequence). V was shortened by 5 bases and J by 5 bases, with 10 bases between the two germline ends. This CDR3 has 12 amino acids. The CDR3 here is CATSVARDEQYF. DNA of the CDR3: TGTGCCACCAGCGTGGCACGGGACGAGCAGTACTTC.

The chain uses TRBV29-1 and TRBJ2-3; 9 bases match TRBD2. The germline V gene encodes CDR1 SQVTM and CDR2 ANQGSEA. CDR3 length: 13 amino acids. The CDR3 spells CTARSSGGDTQYF. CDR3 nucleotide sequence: TGCACCGCACGTAGTAGCGGGGGCGATACGCAGTATTTT.

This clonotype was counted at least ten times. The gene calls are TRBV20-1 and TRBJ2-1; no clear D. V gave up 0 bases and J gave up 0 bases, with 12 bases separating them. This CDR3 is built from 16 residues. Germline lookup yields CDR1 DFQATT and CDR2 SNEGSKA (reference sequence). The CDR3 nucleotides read TGCAGTGCTAGAGATCTTTCCAGGAGCTCCTACAATGAGCAGTTCTTC. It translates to CSARDLSRSSYNEQFF.

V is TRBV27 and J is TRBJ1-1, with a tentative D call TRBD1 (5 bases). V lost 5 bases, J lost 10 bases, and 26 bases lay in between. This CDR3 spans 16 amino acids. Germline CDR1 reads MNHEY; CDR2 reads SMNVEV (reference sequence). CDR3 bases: TGTGCCAGCAGTCCCCCGCTTTCGGCAGGGAAGTTGTCAGCTTTCTTT. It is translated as CASSPPLSAGKLSAFF.

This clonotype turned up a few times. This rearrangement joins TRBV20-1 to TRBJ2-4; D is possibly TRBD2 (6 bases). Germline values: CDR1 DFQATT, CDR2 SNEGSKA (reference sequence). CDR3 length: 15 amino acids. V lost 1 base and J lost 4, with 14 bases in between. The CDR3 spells CSARGPGGEKNIQYF. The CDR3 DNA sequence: TGCAGTGCTAGAGGTCCGGGCGGGGAGAAAAACATTCAGTACTTC.

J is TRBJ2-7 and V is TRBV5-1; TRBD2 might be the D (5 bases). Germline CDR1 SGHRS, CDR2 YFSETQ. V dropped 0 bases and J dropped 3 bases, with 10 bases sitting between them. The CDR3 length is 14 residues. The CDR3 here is CASSLGTVDYEQYF. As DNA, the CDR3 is TGCGCCAGCAGCTTGGGGACTGTAGACTACGAGCAGTACTTC.

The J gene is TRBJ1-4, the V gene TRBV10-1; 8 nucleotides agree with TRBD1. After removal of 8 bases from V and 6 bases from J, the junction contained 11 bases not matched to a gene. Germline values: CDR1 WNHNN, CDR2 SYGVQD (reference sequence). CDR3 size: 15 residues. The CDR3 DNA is TGCGCCAGCCAGCAGGGAGGGACAGGTCATGAAAAACTGTTTTTT. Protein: CASQQGGTGHEKLFF.

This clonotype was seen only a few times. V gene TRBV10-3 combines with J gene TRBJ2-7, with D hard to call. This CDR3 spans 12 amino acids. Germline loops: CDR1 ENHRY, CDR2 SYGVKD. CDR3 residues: CDMGKIPYEQYF. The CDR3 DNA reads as TGTGACATGGGAAAGATACCCTACGAGCAGTACTTC.

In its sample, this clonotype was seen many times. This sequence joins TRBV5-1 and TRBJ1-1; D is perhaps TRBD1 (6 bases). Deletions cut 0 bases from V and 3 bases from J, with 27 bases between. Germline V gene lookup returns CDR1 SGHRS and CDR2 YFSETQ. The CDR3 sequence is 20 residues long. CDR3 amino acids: CASSLAGAGFGGLEDTEAFF. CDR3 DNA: TGCGCCAGCAGCTTGGCCGGGGCAGGGTTTGGGGGGCTCGAGGACACTGAAGCTTTCTTT.

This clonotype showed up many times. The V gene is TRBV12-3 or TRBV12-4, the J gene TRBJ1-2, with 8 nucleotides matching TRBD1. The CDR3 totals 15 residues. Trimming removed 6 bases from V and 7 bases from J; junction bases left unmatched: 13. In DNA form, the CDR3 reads TGTGCCAGCAGACCACGACTGACAGGGGCTTTTGGCTACACCTTC. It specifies CASRPRLTGAFGYTF.

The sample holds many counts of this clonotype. This CDR3 is CASSLAGQGTNTEAFF. DNA for the CDR3: TGCGCCAGCAGCTTGGCCGGGCAGGGGACGAACACTGAAGCTTTCTTT. The chain couples TRBV5-1 to TRBJ1-1, with D possibly matching TRBD1 (6 bases). V shed 0 bases and J shed 1 base, with 13 bases lying between them. The germline V gene has CDR1 SGHRS and CDR2 YFSETQ. This CDR3 spans 16 amino acids.

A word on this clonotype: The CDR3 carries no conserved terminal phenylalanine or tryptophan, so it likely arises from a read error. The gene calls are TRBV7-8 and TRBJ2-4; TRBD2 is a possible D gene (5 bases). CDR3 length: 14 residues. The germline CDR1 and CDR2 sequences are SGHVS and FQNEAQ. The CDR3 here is CASSLNLAKKIQYI. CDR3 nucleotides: TGTGCCAGCAGCTTAAACCTAGCCAAAAAAATTCAGTACATC.

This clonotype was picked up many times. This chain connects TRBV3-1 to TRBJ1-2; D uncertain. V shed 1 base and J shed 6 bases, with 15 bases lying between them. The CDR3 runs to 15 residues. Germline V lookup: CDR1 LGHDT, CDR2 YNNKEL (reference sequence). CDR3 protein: CASSQGRRLTNGYTF. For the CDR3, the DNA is TGTGCCAGCAGCCAAGGCCGCAGACTTACTAATGGCTACACCTTC.

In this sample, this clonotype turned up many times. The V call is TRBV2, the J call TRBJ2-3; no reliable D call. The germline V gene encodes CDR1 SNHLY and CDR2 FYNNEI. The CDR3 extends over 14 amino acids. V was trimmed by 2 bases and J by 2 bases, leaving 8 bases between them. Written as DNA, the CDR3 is TGTGCCAGCAGTGAATTCGGAGCCACAGATACGCAGTATTTT. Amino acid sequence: CASSEFGATDTQYF.